One and the same sample provided the 20 T cell receptor beta chains below, sequenced in a study of blood T cell repertoires in COVID-19. TCRdb's table, derived via immunoSEQ multiplex PCR, lists solely in-frame clones and lacks some. The sample contains over 130,000 clones, approximately 83% of which appear only once. The sequencing input was peripheral blood. Receptors were obtained from a woman aged 55-75 years with acute or convalescent COVID-19.

CDR3 in amino acids: CASSHEGLAPSGANVLTF. The DNA for the CDR3 is TGCGCCAGTTCTCACGAGGGGCTAGCGCCATCTGGGGCCAACGTCCTGACTTTC. The chain couples TRBV4-1 to TRBJ2-6, with D possibly TRBD2 on 6 matching bases. The germline gives CDR1 MGHRA, CDR2 YSYEKL. CDR3 length equals 18 residues. V was trimmed by 9 bases and J by 1 base, leaving 22 bases between them.

The V and J genes are TRBV11-3 and TRBJ1-4; maybe TRBD1 (6 bases). CDR3 length equals 14 residues. The germline gives CDR1 SGHNT, CDR2 YENEEA. Trimming removed 5 bases from V and 8 bases from J, with 15 bases in between. CDR3 sequence: CASSGNREGEKLFF. Written as DNA, the CDR3 is TGTGCCAGCAGCGGAAACAGGGAAGGGGAAAAACTGTTTTTT.

J is TRBJ2-3 and V is TRBV7-3; TRBD1 matches at 9 bases. This CDR3 has 17 residues. The trim removed 1 base at V and 5 bases at J, leaving 10 bases unmatched. Per the germline V gene, CDR1 is SGHTA and CDR2 is FQGTGA. The CDR3 here is CASSLRGGTGIGDTQYF. The CDR3 DNA sequence: TGTGCCAGCAGCTTAAGGGGCGGGACAGGGATTGGAGATACGCAGTATTTT.

The rearrangement joins TRBV7-9 to TRBJ2-3, with TRBD2 as a possible D gene (7 bases). Germline V gene data show CDR1 as SEHNR and CDR2 as FQNEAQ (reference sequence). The V end lost 5 bases, the J end lost 6 bases, and 9 bases lay between the germline ends. The CDR3 has 12 residues. CDR3 sequence: CASSRGADTQYF. CDR3 DNA sequence: TGTGCCAGCAGCCGGGGGGCGGATACGCAGTATTTT.

The chain carries TRBV7-9 and TRBJ2-1; 9 bases are shared with TRBD2. Germline CDR1 is SEHNR and CDR2 is FQNEAQ (reference sequence). J was trimmed by 0 bases and V by 1 base; bases with no gene match: 7. The CDR3 consists of 18 residues. CDR3 residues: CASSLGTSETFSYNEQFF. Written as DNA, the CDR3 is TGTGCCAGCAGCTTAGGGACTAGCGAAACCTTCTCCTACAATGAGCAGTTCTTC. Drawing the rest from reference TRBV7-9 and TRBJ2-1, the complete variable domain is DTGVSQNPRHKITKRGQNVTFRCDPISEHNRLYWYRQTLGQGPEFLTYFQNEAQLEKSRLLSDRFSAERPKGSFSTLEIQRTEQGDSAMYLCASSLGTSETFSYNEQFFGPGTRLTVL.

The chain is built from TRBV28 and TRBJ1-1; no clear D. The CDR3 has 16 residues. The germline V and J ends were trimmed by 6 bases and 4 bases, with 21 bases remaining between them. CDR1 is MDHEN, CDR2 SYDVKM, per germline. The DNA of the CDR3 is TGTGCCAGCAGGTCGGGTCTTTTCGGACTTTCCACTGAAGCTTTCTTT. Translation gives CASRSGLFGLSTEAFF.

This chain links TRBV5-1 with TRBJ1-3; unclear D gene. V lost 2 bases, J lost 0 bases, and 9 bases lay in between. Germline lookup yields CDR1 SGHRS and CDR2 YFSETQ. The CDR3 covers 15 residues. The CDR3 bases are TGCGCCAGCAGCTTCGACGGAGTCTCTGGAAACACCATATATTTT. It encodes CASSFDGVSGNTIYF. The full variable domain, with the rest looked up from reference TRBV5-1 and TRBJ1-3, is KAGVTQTPRYLIKTRGQQVTLSCSPISGHRSVSWYQQTPGQGLQFLFEYFSETQRNKGNFPGRFSGRQFSNSRSEMNVSTLELGDSALYLCASSFDGVSGNTIYFGEGSWLTVV.

V and J are TRBV19 and TRBJ1-2; D is perhaps TRBD1 (6 bases). The germline V gene encodes CDR1 LNHDA and CDR2 SQIVND (reference sequence). The CDR3 consists of 14 residues. Trimming took 1 base from V and 7 from J, leaving 13 bases between them. The CDR3 reads CASSIVGGAGGYTF. CDR3 coding DNA: TGTGCCAGTAGTATAGTTGGGGGCGCAGGTGGCTACACCTTC. Looking up the rest from reference TRBV19 and TRBJ1-2 gives the full variable domain: DGGITQSPKYLFRKEGQNVTLSCEQNLNHDAMYWYRQDPGQGLRLIYYSQIVNDFQKGDIAEGYSVSREKKESFPLTVTSAQKNPTAFYLCASSIVGGAGGYTFGSGTRLTVV.

V is TRBV5-1 and J is TRBJ2-7; 15 bases line up with TRBD2. Trimming removed 2 bases from V and 6 bases from J; junction bases left unmatched: 3. Germline values: CDR1 SGHRS, CDR2 YFSETQ. The CDR3 extends over 15 amino acids. The CDR3 DNA reads as TGCGCCAGCAGCTTAGGACTAGCGGGAGGGAGCGAGCAGTACTTC. Protein product: CASSLGLAGGSEQYF.

The chain carries TRBV6-5 and TRBJ1-5, with D uncertain. CDR1 MNHEY and CDR2 SVGAGI come from the germline V gene. V gave up 7 bases and J gave up 3 bases, with 10 bases separating them. This CDR3 contains 13 residues. Here the CDR3 reads CASTGLNNQPQHF. CDR3 bases: TGTGCCAGCACCGGACTGAACAATCAGCCCCAGCATTTT.

On this clone: One junction end disagrees with the germline gene, perhaps due to a read error. This rearrangement joins TRBV20-1 to TRBJ1-4, with a tentative D call TRBD1 (5 bases). Germline-derived CDR1 and CDR2 are DFQATT and SNEGSKA (reference sequence). The CDR3 sequence is 11 residues long. CDR3 nucleotides: TGCAGTGCTGGAATTTTGGGGCGTTCGATTTTT. This encodes CSAGILGRSIF.

In nucleotides, the CDR3 is TGTGCCAGCAGCCCCTGGACTAGCGGGAGAAATGAGCAGTTCTTC. Translation: CASSPWTSGRNEQFF. V and J are TRBV6-6 and TRBJ2-1, with 13 bases that match TRBD2. Germline CDR1 and CDR2: MNHNY and SVGAGI (reference sequence). The ends lost 6 bases at V and 7 bases at J; junction bases unmatched: 6. The CDR3 spans 15 residues.

There are a few counts of this clone. This chain uses TRBV27 with TRBJ2-7; tentative D call: TRBD1 (6 bases). The CDR3 loop spans 17 amino acids. Germline V gene lookup returns CDR1 MNHEY and CDR2 SMNVEV (reference sequence). V lost 7 bases and J lost 3, with 25 bases in between. CDR3 loop: CASTPAGVNPGLYEQYF. CDR3 coding DNA: TGTGCCAGCACCCCCGCAGGGGTAAATCCTGGGCTCTACGAGCAGTACTTC.

Turning to this clone: Other DNA variants within this sample encode the same CDR3. This chain joins TRBV30 and TRBJ1-3; no clear D. Trimming pared 0 bases from V and 4 bases from J, leaving 4 bases between. Germline CDR1 is GTSNPN and CDR2 is SVGIG (reference sequence). This CDR3 region has 12 residues. The CDR3 DNA follows: TGTGCCTGGAGTGTTCTAGGAAACACCATATATTTT. Amino acid sequence: CAWSVLGNTIYF. Supplemented by reference TRBV30 and TRBJ1-3, the full variable domain reads SQTIHQWPATLVQPVGSPLSLECTVEGTSNPNLYWYRQAAGRGLQLLFYSVGIGQISSEVPQNLSASRPQDRQFILSSKKLLLSDSGFYLCAWSVLGNTIYFGEGSWLTVV.

This clone was recorded a few times. The chain uses TRBV28 and TRBJ2-7; the D gene is possibly TRBD1 (6 bases). V lost 4 bases and J lost 7, with 20 bases in between. This CDR3 region has 15 residues. Germline V gene lookup returns CDR1 MDHEN and CDR2 SYDVKM. For the CDR3, the DNA is TGTGCCAGCAGTTCTAGGGGGACCATAAGGAAAGAGCAGTACTTC. The encoded protein is CASSSRGTIRKEQYF.

This sequence joins TRBV28 and TRBJ1-2; 7 bases map to TRBD1. This CDR3 has 14 amino acids. Germline loops: CDR1 MDHEN, CDR2 SYDVKM. The V segment lost 7 bases and the J segment 7 bases; nucleotides outside the gene matches: 12. The chain's CDR3 is CASTGQSFTRGYTF. For the CDR3, the DNA is TGTGCCAGCACGGGACAGTCCTTTACCCGTGGCTACACCTTC.

This clone was observed a handful of times. The J gene is TRBJ1-4, the V gene TRBV19, with D tentatively TRBD1 (6 bases). The germline gives CDR1 LNHDA, CDR2 SQIVND (reference sequence). V was cut by 4 bases and J by 0 bases, with 18 bases left in between. CDR3 size: 18 residues. The CDR3 reads CASSTPGVGAATNEKLFF. The CDR3, as DNA: TGTGCCAGTAGTACCCCCGGGGTGGGGGCGGCAACTAATGAAAAACTGTTTTTT.

The sample holds a few counts of this clone. The rearrangement links TRBV7-8 to TRBJ1-1; unclear D gene. The CDR3 is 18 amino acids. The V and J ends lost 0 bases and 0 bases respectively, with 17 bases between them. The V gene's germline CDR1 is SGHVS and CDR2 FQNEAQ. CDR3 sequence (DNA): TGTGCCAGCAGCTTAGCGGTGATGGTGGGCCAATTGAACACTGAAGCTTTCTTT. This codes for CASSLAVMVGQLNTEAFF.

This clone has more than one count but fewer than ten. The J gene is TRBJ2-7, the V gene TRBV11-2; tentative D call: TRBD1 (6 bases). The V end was cut by 5 bases, the J end by 6 bases, with 23 bases between. The CDR3 covers 16 residues. Germline CDR1 reads SGHAT; CDR2 reads FQNNGV. The CDR3 nucleotides are TGTGCCAGCAGCCGCGGTACAGGGTGGGGTGTAAGCGAGCAGTACTTC. Protein: CASSRGTGWGVSEQYF.

The gene calls are TRBV6-4 and TRBJ1-1; a possible D gene is TRBD1 (5 bases). From germline, CDR1 is MRHNA and CDR2 SNTAGT. This CDR3 spans 14 amino acids. Trimming took off 9 bases at V and 1 base at J, with 15 bases between the two ends. Here the CDR3 reads CASRNSDRNTEAFF. In DNA, the CDR3 is TGTGCCAGTAGAAATTCCGACAGGAACACTGAAGCTTTCTTT.